This T cell receptor beta chain was identified in a study of control samples from healthy donors and cancer patients. Measured with immunoSEQ multiplex PCR; TCRdb has only the in-frame clones, and not every one. The table includes approximately 100,000 clones, roughly 90% detected once. CDR1 and CDR2 from the germline V gene are MNHEY and SVGEGT. CDR3 length: 15 residues. With V trimmed by 4 bases and J by 2 bases, 5 bases remained unmatched. Only one count was recorded for this clone. The gene calls are TRBV6-2 or TRBV6-3 and TRBJ1-5; 7 positions match TRBD1. The receptor comes from a human donor in good health. The donor label of this sample is uncertain. The sample taken for sequencing was blood. The CDR3 reads CASSWTGLGNQPQHF. In DNA, the CDR3 is TGTGCCAGCAGTTGGACAGGTCTGGGCAATCAGCCCCAGCATTTT.